This T cell receptor (beta chain) was recovered during a study of shared clonotypes between healthy human individuals. As for this clone: What it binds is unknown.

It was CD45RO-negative cells, positively selected for CCR7, that made up naive CD8 cells, with terminally differentiated effector memory CD45RA+ cells excluded. Regarding the study as a whole: Represented diversity, genetic and exposure-history alike, was limited by few donors. Rarefaction showed sorted-subset sequencing was incomplete despite large depth.

Original handling: ImmunoSEQ yielded junction-only sequences lacking quality scores, so filtering differed. The data were produced by immunoSEQ multiplex PCR, yet TCRdb's version contains in-frame clones alone and is incomplete. Clonal size and the V and J genes are those of that table, whereas D and trimming came from the DNA. The data contain roughly 2,000,000 clones, less than 95% of them singletons. The J segment lost 6 bases and the V segment lost 6 bases, leaving 7 bases of the junction unmatched. This CDR3 has 15 residues. Germline values: CDR1 MNHEY, CDR2 SVGAGI. Input material: naive CD8+ T cells sorted from blood. This chain links TRBV6-5 with TRBJ1-5, with 11 bases matching TRBD1. This receptor was obtained from a man aged 18 to 35 in good health. The CDR3 sequence: CASRQGTGGFQPQHF. The CDR3 DNA reads TGTGCCAGCAGACAAGGGACAGGGGGTTTTCAGCCCCAGCATTTT.